Each of the 25 T cell receptor beta chains below was sequenced from the same sample in a study of T-cell reconstitution after alpha-beta-depleted transplantation in children (dated by TCRdb to about 2016). Taken with the paper, the label for treatment or condition translates to: allogeneic hematopoietic cell transplantation with graft depleted of TCRalphabeta T cells and CD19 B cells. The method was PCR. Sequencing instrument: Illumina HiSeq 2500. To normalize quantification of the TCRbeta repertoire, the TCR libraries were built with molecular barcoding that relied on unique molecular identifiers. TCRdb took the public reads, trimmed them with fastp at Q25, ran MiXCR for clone calling and kept in-frame beta chains. Each record represents a unique CDR3 protein, reported with the most common genes and DNA among its rows. Present in this sample are 600,000 or so distinct CDR3 sequences, more than 20% of which were seen just once. 12% to 15% of the sample is held by the ten biggest clonotypes.

Sequences were derived from PBMCs, mostly from graft donor cells, sampled 360 days after TCRalphabeta/CD19-depleted stem cell transplant. All receptors derive from a boy in the first two years of life who had a stem cell transplant for acute myeloid leukemia, so the T cells may come from the graft donor.

In its sample, this clonotype was seen many times. The genes are TRBV5-1 and TRBJ2-5; D not certain. The germline V gene encodes CDR1 SGHRS and CDR2 YFSETQ. The CDR3 runs to 14 residues. V lost 0 bases and J 3 bases, leaving 9 bases between the germline ends. CDR3 region: CASSLERAEETQYF. CDR3 in DNA: TGCGCCAGCAGCTTGGAAAGGGCTGAAGAGACCCAGTACTTC. Variable domain in full (rest from reference TRBV5-1 and TRBJ2-5): KAGVTQTPRYLIKTRGQQVTLSCSPISGHRSVSWYQQTPGQGLQFLFEYFSETQRNKGNFPGRFSGRQFSNSRSEMNVSTLELGDSALYLCASSLERAEETQYFGPGTRLLVL.

This clonotype was detected many times. The chain has TRBV29-1 and TRBJ2-3; possibly TRBD2 for D (5 bases). This CDR3 has 11 residues. V was pared by 7 bases and J by 6 bases, with 11 bases between. CDR1 and CDR2 (germline): SQVTM, ANQGSEA. The CDR3 protein is CSGTRSDTQYF. CDR3 bases: TGCAGCGGAACTAGGAGCGATACGCAGTATTTT.

This clonotype was detected only a few times. The chain uses TRBV29-1 and TRBJ1-1, with D tentatively TRBD1 (6 bases). Germline V gene sequence: CDR1 SQVTM, CDR2 ANQGSEA. The CDR3 sequence is 14 residues long. The V end lost 3 bases, the J end lost 1 base, and 12 bases lay between the germline ends. The CDR3 DNA reads TGCAGCGTTGAGATGGCAGGGGAGAACACTGAAGCTTTCTTT. Its translation: CSVEMAGENTEAFF.

The sample holds a few counts of this clonotype. The gene calls are TRBV20-1 and TRBJ1-1, with D possibly matching TRBD1 (6 bases). V was cut by 2 bases and J by 0 bases, with 16 bases left in between. In germline, CDR1 is DFQATT, CDR2 SNEGSKA (reference sequence). CDR3 length: 16 amino acids. CDR3 DNA sequence: TGCAGTGCTAGATCGACAGGTCGGGGGATGAACACTGAAGCTTTCTTT. Amino acids: CSARSTGRGMNTEAFF.

The chain joins TRBV5-1 to TRBJ2-1, with D possibly matching TRBD1 (5 bases). The CDR3 loop spans 15 amino acids. The germline V gene encodes CDR1 SGHRS and CDR2 YFSETQ. V was trimmed by 4 bases and J by 4 bases, leaving 15 bases between them. The CDR3 bases are TGCGCCAGCAGCCAAGACAGTGCCACTTACAATGAGCAGTTCTTC. Its protein product is CASSQDSATYNEQFF.

This clonotype appeared a few times. This rearrangement joins TRBV7-7 to TRBJ2-5; 8 bases align to TRBD2. V shed 5 bases and J 3 bases; nucleotides not matched to a gene: 8. CDR1 is SSHAT, CDR2 FNYEAQ, per germline (reference sequence). This CDR3 is built from 15 residues. The CDR3 sequence: CASSHHSGKKETQYF. CDR3 DNA sequence: TGTGCCAGCAGCCACCATAGCGGGAAGAAAGAGACCCAGTACTTC.

This clonotype was counted many times. The junction departs from germline at one end; a sequencing error may be responsible. J is TRBJ2-3 and V is TRBV5-1; D ambiguous. Per germline, CDR1 SGHRS and CDR2 YFSETQ. There are 11 residues in the CDR3. CDR3 residues: CASSSSDTQYF. For the CDR3, the DNA is TGTGCCAGCAGCTCTTCAGATACGCAGTATTTT.

A few counts support this clonotype. The chain combines TRBV7-9 with TRBJ1-1; D remains unclear. Trimming took off 1 base at V and 0 bases at J, with 15 bases between the two ends. Germline V gene lookup returns CDR1 SEHNR and CDR2 FQNEAQ (reference sequence). The CDR3 has 17 residues. In DNA, the CDR3 is TGTGCCAGCAGCTTAGGGGTCAGCTTCCTTATGAACACTGAAGCTTTCTTT. Translating it yields CASSLGVSFLMNTEAFF.

The sample holds a few counts of this clonotype. V and J are TRBV3-1 and TRBJ2-2, with D perhaps given as TRBD1 or TRBD2 (5 bases each). Trimming shortened V by 4 bases and J by 4 bases, and 13 bases separated the two germline ends. This CDR3 region has 15 residues. Per germline, CDR1 LGHDT and CDR2 YNNKEL (reference sequence). CDR3 residues: CASSLRGSGTGELFF. DNA of the CDR3: TGTGCCAGCAGCCTTCGGGGCAGTGGCACCGGGGAGCTGTTTTTT.

The CDR3 coding sequence is TGTGCCACCAGCAGCGGAGACAGGGATTATGGCTACACCTTC. Its translation is CATSSGDRDYGYTF. The chain carries TRBV15 and TRBJ1-2; 7 positions match TRBD1. The CDR3 runs 14 residues. Looked up from germline, CDR1 is LNHNV and CDR2 is YYDKDF (reference sequence). V lost 3 bases and J lost 5; bases outside the gene matches: 6.

Of note for this clonotype: A much larger clone sits a single nucleotide away, making a read error possible. The rearrangement uses TRBV20-1 and TRBJ1-2; weak D call: TRBD1 (6 bases). The CDR3 length is 14 residues. The germline gives CDR1 DFQATT, CDR2 SNEGSKA (reference sequence). The CDR3 DNA reads TGCAGTGCTAGAGAGAACCAGGGGTCCTATAGCTACACCTTC. Its translation: CSARENQGSYSYTF.

This clonotype was seen a few times. The final CDR3 position lacks the conserved phenylalanine or tryptophan, pointing to a likely read error. The DNA is left out, because the CDR3 cannot be placed on it with certainty; the CDR3 is given as TCRdb lists it. The V and J genes are TRBV7-2 and TRBJ2-1; the D call TRBD1 from the table was never checked on the DNA. The CDR3 spans 10 residues, counting both ends. CDR1 is SGHTA, CDR2 FQGNSA, per germline. The CDR3 sequence: CASSLASPTG.

This clonotype occurred a few times. The genes are TRBV4-3 and TRBJ2-7; D call uncertain. V was pared by 1 base and J by 3 bases, with 10 bases between. This CDR3 spans 14 amino acids. The germline CDR1 and CDR2 sequences are LGHNA and YSLEER. The CDR3 DNA reads as TGCGCCAGCAGCCAAGGGAGCTACAGCTACGAGCAGTACTTC. Translation gives CASSQGSYSYEQYF.

This clonotype has a handful of counts. V gene TRBV24-1 combines with J gene TRBJ2-3; a possible D gene is TRBD1 (6 bases). Germline V gene data show CDR1 as KGHDR and CDR2 as SFDVKD. CDR3 length equals 13 residues. The V end lost 5 bases, the J end lost 5 bases, and 10 bases lay between the germline ends. CDR3 in amino acids: CATSVRGGDTQYF. The DNA for the CDR3 is TGTGCCACCAGTGTCAGGGGCGGAGATACGCAGTATTTT.

The sample holds a few counts of this clonotype. The chain has TRBV27 and TRBJ2-1; D may correspond to TRBD1 or TRBD2 (5 bases each). The V end was cut by 2 bases, the J end by 0 bases, with 17 bases between. Germline V CDR1 and CDR2: MNHEY, SMNVEV (reference sequence). The CDR3 has 18 amino acids. CDR3 region: CASSLTGRPLSSYNEQFF. In DNA form, the CDR3 reads TGTGCCAGCAGTTTAACGGGACGTCCCCTTAGCTCCTACAATGAGCAGTTCTTC.

The V call is TRBV7-2, the J call TRBJ2-5; D perhaps matches TRBD1 (6 bases). Germline V lookup: CDR1 SGHTA, CDR2 FQGNSA. The CDR3 is 14 residues long. V shed 5 bases and J shed 5 bases, with 15 bases lying between them. CDR3 sequence reads: CASSAVQGTETQYF. CDR3 bases: TGTGCCAGCAGCGCCGTACAGGGTACGGAGACCCAGTACTTC.

In this sample, this clonotype turned up many times. CDR3 loop: CSARDRERGSQETQYF. In nucleotides, the CDR3 is TGCAGTGCTAGAGATCGGGAGCGGGGGTCCCAAGAGACCCAGTACTTC. The chain links TRBV20-1 to TRBJ2-5; TRBD2 matches 8 bases. V shed 0 bases, J shed 1 base, and the junction held 7 bases outside the gene matches. There are 16 residues in the CDR3. Germline V lookup: CDR1 DFQATT, CDR2 SNEGSKA (reference sequence).

This clonotype was counted between two and nine times. As DNA, the CDR3 is TGCGCCAGCAGCCAAGTTATGCGTTCAACTAATGAAAAACTGTTTTTT. Its protein product is CASSQVMRSTNEKLFF. V and J are TRBV4-3 and TRBJ1-4; D not certain. Trimming shortened V by 1 base and J by 0 bases, and 9 bases separated the two germline ends. CDR3 size: 16 residues. Germline CDR1 LGHNA, CDR2 YSLEER.

The table lists this clonotype with a few counts. The V gene is TRBV20-1, the J gene TRBJ2-1; TRBD2 might be the D (6 bases). Germline V lookup: CDR1 DFQATT, CDR2 SNEGSKA (reference sequence). The CDR3 totals 13 residues. Between the trimmed V and J ends, which lost 4 bases and 1 base, there was a span of 8 bases. The CDR3 is CSANSGSYNEQFF. The CDR3 nucleotides read TGCAGTGCTAATAGCGGATCCTACAATGAGCAGTTCTTC.

The V and J genes are TRBV9 and TRBJ1-6; D unresolved. Trimming stripped 1 base from V and 7 bases from J, with 15 bases between. This CDR3 spans 16 amino acids. Germline V gene sequence: CDR1 SGDLS, CDR2 YYNGEE. CDR3 amino acids: CASSVTAGSGNSPLHF. CDR3 DNA sequence: TGTGCCAGCAGCGTAACCGCTGGAAGTGGGAATTCACCCCTCCACTTT.

This chain connects TRBV7-9 to TRBJ2-7; no clear D gene. Germline CDR1 reads SEHNR; CDR2 reads FQNEAQ (reference sequence). The CDR3 length is 14 residues. The germline V and J ends were trimmed by 6 bases and 1 base, with 13 bases remaining between them. The CDR3 DNA is TGTGCCAGCAGTCATTATGCCTCGTCCTACGAGCAGTACGTC. This gives the protein CASSHYASSYEQYV.

The J gene is TRBJ2-2, the V gene TRBV21-1; TRBD2 was called by the table and not checked on the DNA. TRBV21-1 is described as a pseudogene. The CDR3 extends over 14 amino acids. The CDR3 DNA sequence: TGTGCCAGCAGCAAACTAGCGGAAACCGGGGAGCTGTTTTTT. This codes for CASSKLAETGELFF.

The chain uses TRBV7-2 and TRBJ1-5; D unclear. V lost 5 bases, J lost 4 bases, and 9 bases lay in between. The CDR3 loop spans 13 amino acids. Germline V gives CDR1 SGHTA, CDR2 FQGNSA. CDR3 sequence reads: CASSPKFNQPQHF. The CDR3 DNA is TGTGCCAGCAGCCCGAAGTTTAATCAGCCCCAGCATTTT.

In this sample, this clonotype turned up a few times. V is TRBV7-9 and J is TRBJ2-5, with TRBD2 identical over 8 bases. Trimming at V came to 5 bases and at J to 6 bases, leaving 14 bases not matched to a gene. CDR3 length equals 16 residues. CDR1 is SEHNR and CDR2 is FQNEAQ in the germline V gene (reference sequence). The chain's CDR3 is CASSPQRLASGKTQYF. The CDR3 DNA reads TGTGCCAGCAGCCCCCAAAGACTAGCGAGCGGAAAGACCCAGTACTTC.

This clonotype was found many times. This sequence joins TRBV28 and TRBJ2-7; D ambiguous. Germline V gene sequence: CDR1 MDHEN, CDR2 SYDVKM. The length of the CDR3 is 14 residues. V was trimmed by 5 bases and J by 3 bases, leaving 14 bases between them. CDR3 in DNA: TGTGCCAGCAGTCGAACGTTTGGTCTCTACGAGCAGTACGTC. Encoded protein: CASSRTFGLYEQYV.